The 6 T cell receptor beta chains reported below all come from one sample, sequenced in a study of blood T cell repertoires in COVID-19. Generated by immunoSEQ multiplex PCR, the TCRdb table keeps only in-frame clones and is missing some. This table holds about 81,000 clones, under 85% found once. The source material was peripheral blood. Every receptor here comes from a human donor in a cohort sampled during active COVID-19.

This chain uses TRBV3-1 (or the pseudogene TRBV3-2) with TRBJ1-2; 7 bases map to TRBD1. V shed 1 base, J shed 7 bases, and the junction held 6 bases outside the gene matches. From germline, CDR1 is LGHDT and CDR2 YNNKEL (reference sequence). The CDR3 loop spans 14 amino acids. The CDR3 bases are TGTGCCAGCAGCCAAGTAGGGGGCGAATCTGGCTACACCTTC. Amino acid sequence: CASSQVGGESGYTF.

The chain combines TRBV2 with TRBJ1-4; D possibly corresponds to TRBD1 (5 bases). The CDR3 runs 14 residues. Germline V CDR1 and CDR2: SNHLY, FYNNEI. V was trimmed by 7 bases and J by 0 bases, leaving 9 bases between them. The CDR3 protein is CASMEGSTNEKLFF. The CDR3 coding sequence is TGTGCCAGCATGGAGGGGTCAACTAATGAAAAACTGTTTTTT.

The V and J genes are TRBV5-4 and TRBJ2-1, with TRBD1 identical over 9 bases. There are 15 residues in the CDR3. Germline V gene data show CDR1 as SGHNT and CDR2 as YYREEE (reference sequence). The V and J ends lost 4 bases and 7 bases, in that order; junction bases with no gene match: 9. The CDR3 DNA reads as TGTGCCAGCAGCCCGGAAGGGACAGGGCGGAATGAGCAGTTCTTC. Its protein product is CASSPEGTGRNEQFF.

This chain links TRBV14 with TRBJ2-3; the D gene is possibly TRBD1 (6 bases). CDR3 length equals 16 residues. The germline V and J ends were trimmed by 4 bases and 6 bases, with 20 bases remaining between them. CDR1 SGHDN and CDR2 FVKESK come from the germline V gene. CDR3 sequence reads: CASSRITGSVADTQYF. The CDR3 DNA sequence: TGTGCCAGCAGCCGGATTACAGGGTCTGTCGCGGATACGCAGTATTTT.

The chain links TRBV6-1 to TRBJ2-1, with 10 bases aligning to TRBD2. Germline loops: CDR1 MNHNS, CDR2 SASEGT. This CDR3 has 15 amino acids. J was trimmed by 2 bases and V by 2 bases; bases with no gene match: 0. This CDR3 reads CASSELAGAYNEQFF. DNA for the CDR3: TGTGCCAGCAGTGAACTAGCGGGGGCCTACAATGAGCAGTTCTTC.

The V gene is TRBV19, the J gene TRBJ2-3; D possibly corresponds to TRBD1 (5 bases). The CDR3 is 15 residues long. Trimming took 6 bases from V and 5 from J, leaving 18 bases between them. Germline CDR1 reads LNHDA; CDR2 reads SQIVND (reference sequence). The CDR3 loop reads CASSHNRRDGDTQYF. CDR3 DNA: TGTGCCAGTAGCCATAACAGGAGAGATGGAGATACGCAGTATTTT. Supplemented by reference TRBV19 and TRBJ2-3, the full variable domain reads DGGITQSPKYLFRKEGQNVTLSCEQNLNHDAMYWYRQDPGQGLRLIYYSQIVNDFQKGDIAEGYSVSREKKESFPLTVTSAQKNPTAFYLCASSHNRRDGDTQYFGPGTRLTVL.